This is a list of T cell receptor beta chains from one sample in a study of T cells in Graves' hyperthyroidism and ophthalmopathy. From the multiplex PCR reads, TCRdb called clonotypes with MiXCR, one entry per CDR3 protein. The data hold around 500,000 distinct CDR3 sequences, with roughly a sixth observed a single time. The sequenced sample was blood. Receptor source: a woman in her twenties or thirties with Graves' ophthalmopathy. The CDR3 runs from the conserved cysteine through the conserved F or W. A D gene is named only where the DNA matches it firmly. Size values are once, few and many counts, or a class for expanded clones, and some rows have none.

clone_size j_call d_call v_call cdr3_nt cdr3_aa
- TRBJ2-7 TRBD2 TRBV20-1 TGCAGTGCTCCCTCAGCGGGAGTATCGCCCTACGAGCAGTACTTC CSAPSAGVSPYEQYF
many TRBJ1-1 TRBD1 TRBV30 TGTGCCTGGCTGCCGGGACAGAAACCTGAAGCTTTCTTT CAWLPGQKPEAFF
- TRBJ1-5 TRBD1 TRBV7-9 TGTGCCAGCAGCTTCGACAGGGGCCGTCTTCAGCCCCAGCATTTT CASSFDRGRLQPQHF
many TRBJ2-7 TRBD1 TRBV6-1 TGTGCCAGCAGAGGGACAGGGTTGGACGAGCAGTACTTC CASRGTGLDEQYF
few TRBJ2-5 TRBD2 TRBV12-3/TRBV12-4 TGTGCCAGCAGTTATAGTAGCGGGGGGCAGACCCAGTACTTC CASSYSSGGQTQYF
many TRBJ2-2 - TRBV7-2 TGTGCCAGCAGCTTAGGGGGTTTCGGGTTCGGGGAGCTGTTTTTT CASSLGGFGFGELFF
- TRBJ2-2 TRBD2 TRBV6-2/TRBV6-3 TGTGCCAGCAGTCGGACTAGTTTCACCGGGGAGCTGTTTTTT CASSRTSFTGELFF
once TRBJ2-5 - TRBV9 TGTGCCAGCACCGCGGCTAGCGCTCGACGAGAGACCCAGTACTTC CASTAASARRETQYF
many TRBJ2-7 - TRBV7-2 TGTGCCAGCAGCCTCGATCAGACCTACGAGCAGTACTTC CASSLDQTYEQYF
- TRBJ2-5 TRBD1 TRBV14 TGTGCCAGCAGCCAAGATATCCCCAGGACAGGAGAGACCCAGTACTTC CASSQDIPRTGETQYF
few TRBJ2-7 - TRBV4-1 TGCGCCAGCAGCCAAAATTGGGTGAGCGAGCAGTACTTC CASSQNWVSEQYF
many TRBJ2-7 - TRBV30 TGTGCCTGGAGTGTAAGTACAGCCTACGAGCAGTACTTC CAWSVSTAYEQYF
many TRBJ2-7 - TRBV12-3/TRBV12-4 TGTGCCAGCAGTTTGGAAGGGGGAAACAGCTACGAGCAGTACTTC CASSLEGGNSYEQYF
few TRBJ2-2 - TRBV6-2/TRBV6-3 TGTGCCAGCGGTACGGCGCGGGGCACCGGGGAGCTGTTTTTT CASGTARGTGELFF
- TRBJ1-2 TRBD1 TRBV19 TGTGCCAGTAGTGTTAGACTCCGGGACAGCTATGGCTACACCTTC CASSVRLRDSYGYTF
many TRBJ2-1 - TRBV7-2 TGTGCCAGCAGCTTAGTTGGTCAGTACAATGAGCAGTTCTTC CASSLVGQYNEQFF
many TRBJ2-5 - TRBV7-9 TGTGCCAGCAGCTTATACGGACAAGGAGAGACCCAGTACTTC CASSLYGQGETQYF
many TRBJ2-5 - TRBV5-6 TGTGCCAGCAGCTTGGTCAGGACGGCCGTTCAAGAGACCCAGTACTTC CASSLVRTAVQETQYF
many TRBJ2-7 - TRBV3-1 TGTGCCAGCAGCCTCATACCCGGCATCGAGCAGTACTTC CASSLIPGIEQYF
many TRBJ2-7 - TRBV7-2 TGTGCCAGCAGCTTAGCAGGCCGATCCGAGCAGTACTTC CASSLAGRSEQYF
many TRBJ1-1 TRBD1 TRBV12-3/TRBV12-4 TGTGCCAGCAGTAAAGACAGGGGAGTAGGGTCCACTGAAGCTTTCTTT CASSKDRGVGSTEAFF
many TRBJ1-1 - TRBV2 TGTGCCAGCATTAAGGCGGTCTCCCCTGGGATGAACACTGAAGCTTTCTTT CASIKAVSPGMNTEAFF
many TRBJ2-1 - TRBV12-5 TGTGCTAGTGGTTTGGTAGGTGCCCTCTCCTACAATGAGCAGTTCTTC CASGLVGALSYNEQFF
few TRBJ2-2 - TRBV24-1 TGTGCCACCAGTGATTTTGGGCGGGAAACGAACACCGGGGAGCTGTTTTTT CATSDFGRETNTGELFF